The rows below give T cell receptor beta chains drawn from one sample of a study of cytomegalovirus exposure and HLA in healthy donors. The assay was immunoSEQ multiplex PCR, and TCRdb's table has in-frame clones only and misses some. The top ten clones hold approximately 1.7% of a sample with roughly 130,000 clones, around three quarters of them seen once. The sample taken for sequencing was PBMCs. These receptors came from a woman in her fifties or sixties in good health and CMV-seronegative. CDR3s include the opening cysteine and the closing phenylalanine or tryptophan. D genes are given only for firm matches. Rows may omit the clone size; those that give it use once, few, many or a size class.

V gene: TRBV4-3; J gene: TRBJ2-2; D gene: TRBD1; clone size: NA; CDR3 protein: CASSRGSRGQGDTGELFF; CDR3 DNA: TGCGCCAGCAGCCGAGGATCCCGCGGACAGGGGGACACCGGGGAGCTGTTTTTT
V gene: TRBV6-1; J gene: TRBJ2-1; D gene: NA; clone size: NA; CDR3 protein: CASYGSSYEQFF; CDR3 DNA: TGTGCCAGCTACGGGAGTAGCTATGAGCAGTTCTTC
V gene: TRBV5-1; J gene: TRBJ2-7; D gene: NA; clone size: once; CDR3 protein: CASSLVNEQYF; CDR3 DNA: TGCGCCAGCAGTTTGGTAAACGAGCAGTACTTC
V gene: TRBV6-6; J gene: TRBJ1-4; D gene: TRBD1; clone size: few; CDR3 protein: CASSQQGAREKLFF; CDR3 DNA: TGTGCCAGCAGTCAACAGGGGGCGAGAGAAAAACTGTTTTTT
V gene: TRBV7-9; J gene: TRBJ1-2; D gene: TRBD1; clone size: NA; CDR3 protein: CASRPGQGLRPYGYTF; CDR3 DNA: TGTGCCAGCAGACCGGGACAGGGCCTTCGACCCTATGGCTACACCTTC
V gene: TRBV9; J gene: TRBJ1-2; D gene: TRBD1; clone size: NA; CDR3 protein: CASSGQHPGQGYYGYTF; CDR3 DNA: TGTGCCAGCAGCGGACAGCACCCGGGACAGGGTTACTATGGCTACACCTTC
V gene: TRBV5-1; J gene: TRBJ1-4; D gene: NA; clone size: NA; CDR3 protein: CASMEGGLDEKLFF; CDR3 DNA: TGCGCCAGCATGGAGGGGGGGCTGGATGAAAAACTGTTTTTT
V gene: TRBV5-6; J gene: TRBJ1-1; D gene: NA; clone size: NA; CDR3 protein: CASSLVGGKNTEAFF; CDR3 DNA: TGTGCCAGCAGCTTGGTAGGGGGTAAGAACACTGAAGCTTTCTTT
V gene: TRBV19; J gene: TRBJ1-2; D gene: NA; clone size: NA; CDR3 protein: CASSFLYDGAARGSHGYTF; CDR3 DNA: TGTGCCAGTAGTTTCTTATACGACGGCGCAGCCCGGGGAAGCCATGGCTACACCTTC
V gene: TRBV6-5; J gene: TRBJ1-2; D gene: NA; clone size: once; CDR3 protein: CASSYGPYHDYGYTF; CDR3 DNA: TGTGCCAGCAGTTACGGGCCTTATCACGACTATGGCTACACCTTC
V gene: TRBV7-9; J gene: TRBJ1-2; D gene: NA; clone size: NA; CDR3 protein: CASSLQPWGSSGGYTF; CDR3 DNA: TGTGCCAGCAGCTTACAGCCGTGGGGCTCATCTGGTGGCTACACCTTC
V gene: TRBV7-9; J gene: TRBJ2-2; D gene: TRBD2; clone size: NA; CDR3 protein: CASSLGLAGVDTGELFF; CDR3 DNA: TGTGCCAGCAGCTTAGGACTAGCGGGAGTTGACACCGGGGAGCTGTTTTTT
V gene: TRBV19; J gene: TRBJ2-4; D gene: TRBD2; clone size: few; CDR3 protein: CAARSGGRAMAKNIQYF; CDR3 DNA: TGTGCCGCTCGAAGCGGCGGGAGGGCCATGGCCAAAAACATTCAGTACTTC
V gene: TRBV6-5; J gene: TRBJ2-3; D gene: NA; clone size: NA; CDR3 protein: CASSYPKGLLSF; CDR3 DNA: TGTGCCAGCAGTTACCCTAAAGGACTACTTTCTTTT
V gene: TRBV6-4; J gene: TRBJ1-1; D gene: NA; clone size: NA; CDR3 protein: CASSRESDTEAFF; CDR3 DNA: TGTGCCAGCAGCAGGGAATCGGACACTGAAGCTTTCTTT
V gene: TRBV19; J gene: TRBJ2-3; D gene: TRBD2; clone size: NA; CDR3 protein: CASSRGRGADTQYF; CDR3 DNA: TGTGCCAGTAGTCGCGGGAGAGGGGCAGATACGCAGTATTTT
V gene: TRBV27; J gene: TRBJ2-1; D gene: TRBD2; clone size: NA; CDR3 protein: CASSRSGTSGRAGQFF; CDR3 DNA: TGTGCCAGCAGCAGATCCGGGACTAGCGGGAGGGCCGGGCAGTTCTTC
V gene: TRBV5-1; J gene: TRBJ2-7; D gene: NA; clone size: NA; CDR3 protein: CASSLGGDGYEQYF; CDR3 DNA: TGCGCCAGCAGCTTGGGGGGAGATGGGTACGAGCAGTACTTC
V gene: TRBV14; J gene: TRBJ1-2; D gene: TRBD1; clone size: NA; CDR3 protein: CASSRQGLSGQGAFIYGYTF; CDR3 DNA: TGTGCCAGCAGCCGCCAAGGTCTTTCGGGACAGGGGGCCTTCATCTATGGCTACACCTTC
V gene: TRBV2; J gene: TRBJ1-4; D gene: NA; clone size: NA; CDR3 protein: CATNPRPLTTNEKLFF; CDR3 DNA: TGTGCCACTAATCCCAGGCCGCTTACAACTAATGAAAAACTGTTTTTT
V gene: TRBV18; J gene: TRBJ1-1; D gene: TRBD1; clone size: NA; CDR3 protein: CASSTGTGGLSEAFF; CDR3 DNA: TGTGCCAGCTCGACCGGGACAGGGGGTCTCTCTGAAGCTTTCTTT
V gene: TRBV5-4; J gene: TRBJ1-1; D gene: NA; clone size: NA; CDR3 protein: CASSSGGGTAFNTEAFF; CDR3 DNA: TGTGCCAGCAGCTCTGGCGGGGGGACCGCCTTTAACACTGAAGCTTTCTTT
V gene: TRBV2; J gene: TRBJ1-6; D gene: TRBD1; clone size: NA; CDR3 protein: CASSEIRGQGTSPLHF; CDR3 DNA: TGTGCCAGCAGTGAAATTCGCGGACAGGGGACTTCACCCCTCCACTTT
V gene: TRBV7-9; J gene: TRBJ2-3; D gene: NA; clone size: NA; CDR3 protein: CASSLVGGTDTQYF; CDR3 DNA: TGTGCCAGCAGCTTAGTAGGGGGCACAGATACGCAGTATTTT
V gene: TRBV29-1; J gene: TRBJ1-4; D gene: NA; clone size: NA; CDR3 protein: CSVEGGAQEKLFF; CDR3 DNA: TGCAGCGTTGAAGGGGGCGCACAAGAAAAACTGTTTTTT
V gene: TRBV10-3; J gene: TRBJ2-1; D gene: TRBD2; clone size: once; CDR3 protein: CAISESGVAGGDEQFF; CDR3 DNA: TGTGCCATCAGTGAGTCAGGGGTAGCGGGAGGTGATGAGCAGTTCTTC
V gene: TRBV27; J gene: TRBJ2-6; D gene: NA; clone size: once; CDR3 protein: CASSSPEGATFSGANVLTF; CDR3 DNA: TGTGCCAGCAGTTCCCCGGAGGGGGCGACTTTCTCTGGGGCCAACGTCCTGACTTTC
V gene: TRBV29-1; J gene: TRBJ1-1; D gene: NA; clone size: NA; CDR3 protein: CSGRLQRFSEAFF; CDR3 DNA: TGCAGCGGTAGACTACAGAGATTCAGTGAAGCTTTCTTT
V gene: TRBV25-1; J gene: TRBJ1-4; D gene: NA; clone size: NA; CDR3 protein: CASSEAALLFF; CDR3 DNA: TGTGCCAGCAGTGAAGCGGCTCTACTGTTTTTT
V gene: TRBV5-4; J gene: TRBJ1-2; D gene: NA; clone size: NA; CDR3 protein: CASSPSLGDYGYTF; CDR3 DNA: TGTGCCAGCAGCCCCAGCCTCGGGGACTATGGCTACACCTTC
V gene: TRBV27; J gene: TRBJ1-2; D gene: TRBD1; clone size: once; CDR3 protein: CASSGQGDNYGYTF; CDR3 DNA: TGTGCCAGCAGCGGACAGGGGGATAACTATGGCTACACCTTC
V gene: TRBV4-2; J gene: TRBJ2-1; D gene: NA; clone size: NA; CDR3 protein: CASSQDTFNEQFF; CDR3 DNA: TGTGCCAGCAGCCAAGATACTTTCAATGAGCAGTTCTTC
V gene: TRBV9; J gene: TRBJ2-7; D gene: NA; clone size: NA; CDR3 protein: CASSGSGISSYEQYF; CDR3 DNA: TGTGCCAGCAGCGGATCCGGGATAAGCTCCTACGAGCAGTACTTC
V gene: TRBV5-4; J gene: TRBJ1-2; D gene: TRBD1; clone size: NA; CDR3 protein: CASSSGDRDYGYTF; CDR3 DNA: TGTGCCAGCAGCTCCGGGGACAGAGACTATGGCTACACCTTC
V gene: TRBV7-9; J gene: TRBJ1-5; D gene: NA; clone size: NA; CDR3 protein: CASSLAMAGLSNQPQHF; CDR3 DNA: TGTGCCAGCAGCTTAGCGATGGCAGGCCTTAGCAATCAGCCCCAGCATTTT
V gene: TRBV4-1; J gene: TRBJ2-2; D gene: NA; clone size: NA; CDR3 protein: CASSQVHGTGELFF; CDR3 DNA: TGCGCCAGCAGCCAAGTTCACGGCACCGGGGAGCTGTTTTTT
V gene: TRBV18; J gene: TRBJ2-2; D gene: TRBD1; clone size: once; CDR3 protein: CASSLRDSNTGELFF; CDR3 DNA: TGTGCCAGCTCACTGAGGGACAGTAACACCGGGGAGCTGTTTTTT
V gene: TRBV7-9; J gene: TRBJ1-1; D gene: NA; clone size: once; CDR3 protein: CASSPNDGGTEAFF; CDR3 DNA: TGTGCCAGCAGCCCTAACGACGGGGGCACTGAAGCTTTCTTT
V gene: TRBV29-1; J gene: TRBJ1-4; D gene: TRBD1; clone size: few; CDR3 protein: CSAGQGLREKLFF; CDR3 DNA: TGCAGCGCTGGACAGGGGTTACGAGAAAAACTGTTTTTT
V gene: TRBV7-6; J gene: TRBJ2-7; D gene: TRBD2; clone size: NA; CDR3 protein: CASSSSGRAEHEQYF; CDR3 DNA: TGTGCCAGCAGCTCTAGCGGGAGGGCCGAACACGAGCAGTACTTC
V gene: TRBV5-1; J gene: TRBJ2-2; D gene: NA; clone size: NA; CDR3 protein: CASSPDSPVGGELFF; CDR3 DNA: TGCGCCAGCAGCCCAGACAGTCCTGTCGGCGGGGAGCTGTTTTTT
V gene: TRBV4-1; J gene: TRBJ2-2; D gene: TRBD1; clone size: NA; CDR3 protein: CASSHRGSGQGTTGELFF; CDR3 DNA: TGCGCCAGCAGCCACAGAGGGTCGGGACAGGGGACCACCGGGGAGCTGTTTTTT
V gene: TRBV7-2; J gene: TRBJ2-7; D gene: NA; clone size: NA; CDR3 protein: CASRLSSYEQYF; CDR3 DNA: TGTGCCAGCAGACTAAGCTCCTACGAGCAGTACTTC